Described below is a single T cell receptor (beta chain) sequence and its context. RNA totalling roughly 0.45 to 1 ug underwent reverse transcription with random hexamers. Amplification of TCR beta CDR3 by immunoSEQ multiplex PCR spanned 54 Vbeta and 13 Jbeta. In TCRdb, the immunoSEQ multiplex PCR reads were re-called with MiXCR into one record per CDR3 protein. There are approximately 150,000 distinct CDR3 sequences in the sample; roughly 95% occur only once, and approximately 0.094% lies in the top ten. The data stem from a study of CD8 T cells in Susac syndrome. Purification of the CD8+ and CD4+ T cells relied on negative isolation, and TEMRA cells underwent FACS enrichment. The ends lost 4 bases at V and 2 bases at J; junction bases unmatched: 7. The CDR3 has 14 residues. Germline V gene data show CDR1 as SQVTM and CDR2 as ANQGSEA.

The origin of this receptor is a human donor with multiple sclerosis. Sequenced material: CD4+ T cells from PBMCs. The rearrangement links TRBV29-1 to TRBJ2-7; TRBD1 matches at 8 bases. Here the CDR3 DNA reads TGCAGCGTTGTTGGGGGACAGGCCCCCTACGAGCAGTACTTC. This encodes CSVVGGQAPYEQYF.